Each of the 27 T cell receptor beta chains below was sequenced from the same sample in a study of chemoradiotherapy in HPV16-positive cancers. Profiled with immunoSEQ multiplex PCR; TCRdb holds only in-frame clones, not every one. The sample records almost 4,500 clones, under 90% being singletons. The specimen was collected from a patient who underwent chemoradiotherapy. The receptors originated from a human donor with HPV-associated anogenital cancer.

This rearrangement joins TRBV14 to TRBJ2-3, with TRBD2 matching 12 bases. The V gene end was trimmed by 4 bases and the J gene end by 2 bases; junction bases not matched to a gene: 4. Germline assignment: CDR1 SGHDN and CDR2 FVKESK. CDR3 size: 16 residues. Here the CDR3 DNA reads TGTGCCAGCAGCCCCCTAGCGGGAGGGATCACAGATACGCAGTATTTT. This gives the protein CASSPLAGGITDTQYF. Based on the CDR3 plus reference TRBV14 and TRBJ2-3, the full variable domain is EAGVTQFPSHSVIEKGQTVTLRCDPISGHDNLYWYRRVMGKEIKFLLHFVKESKQDESGMPNNRFLAERTGGTYSTLKVQPAELEDSGVYFCASSPLAGGITDTQYFGPGTRLTVL.

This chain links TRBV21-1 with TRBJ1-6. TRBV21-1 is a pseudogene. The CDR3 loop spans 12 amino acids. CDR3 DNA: TGTGCCAGCAGCATCCCTAAGGCACCCCTCCACTTT. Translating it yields CASSIPKAPLHF.

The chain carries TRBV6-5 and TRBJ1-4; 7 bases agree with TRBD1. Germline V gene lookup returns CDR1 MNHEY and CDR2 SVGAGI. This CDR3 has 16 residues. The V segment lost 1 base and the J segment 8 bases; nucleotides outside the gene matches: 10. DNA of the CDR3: TGTGCCAGCAGTTACTTAACGACAGGGTTAGCGGAAAAACTGTTTTTT. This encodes CASSYLTTGLAEKLFF.

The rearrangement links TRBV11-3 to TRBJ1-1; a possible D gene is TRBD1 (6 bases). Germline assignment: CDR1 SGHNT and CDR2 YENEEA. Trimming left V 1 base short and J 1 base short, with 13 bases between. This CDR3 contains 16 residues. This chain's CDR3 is CASSLAWEQGNTEAFF. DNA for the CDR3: TGTGCCAGCAGCTTAGCATGGGAACAGGGGAACACTGAAGCTTTCTTT. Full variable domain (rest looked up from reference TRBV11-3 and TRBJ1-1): EAGVVQSPRYKIIEKKQPVAFWCNPISGHNTLYWYLQNLGQGPELLIRYENEEAVDDSQLPKDRFSAERLKGVDSTLKIQPAELGDSAVYLCASSLAWEQGNTEAFFGQGTRLTVV.

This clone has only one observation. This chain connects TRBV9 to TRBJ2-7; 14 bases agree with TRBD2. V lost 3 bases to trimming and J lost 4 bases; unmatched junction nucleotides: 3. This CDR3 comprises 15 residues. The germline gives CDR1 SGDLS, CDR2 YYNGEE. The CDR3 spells CASSAGTSGSYEQYF. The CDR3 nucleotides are TGTGCCAGCAGCGCGGGGACTAGCGGGAGTTACGAGCAGTACTTC.

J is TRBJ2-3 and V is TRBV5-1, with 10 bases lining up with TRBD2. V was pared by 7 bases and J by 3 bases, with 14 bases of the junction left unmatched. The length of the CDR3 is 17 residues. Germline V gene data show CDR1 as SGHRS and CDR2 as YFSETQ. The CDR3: CASLGRLAGVLTDTQYF. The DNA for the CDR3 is TGCGCCAGCCTCGGTCGCCTAGCGGGAGTATTAACAGATACGCAGTATTTT.

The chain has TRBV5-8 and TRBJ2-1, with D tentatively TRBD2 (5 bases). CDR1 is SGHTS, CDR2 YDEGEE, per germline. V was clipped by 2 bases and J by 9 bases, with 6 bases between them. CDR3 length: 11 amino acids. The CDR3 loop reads CASSFGVEQFF. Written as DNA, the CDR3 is TGTGCCAGCAGCTTCGGGGTTGAGCAGTTCTTC.

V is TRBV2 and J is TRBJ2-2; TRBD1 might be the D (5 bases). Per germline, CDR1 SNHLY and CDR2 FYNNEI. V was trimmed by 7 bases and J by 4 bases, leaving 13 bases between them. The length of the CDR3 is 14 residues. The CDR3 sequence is CASKEQGPTGELFF. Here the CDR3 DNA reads TGTGCCAGCAAGGAGCAGGGCCCCACCGGGGAGCTGTTTTTT.

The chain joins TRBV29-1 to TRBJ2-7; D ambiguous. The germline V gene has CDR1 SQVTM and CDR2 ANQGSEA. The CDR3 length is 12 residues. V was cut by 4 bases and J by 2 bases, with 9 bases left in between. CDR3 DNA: TGCAGCGTTGCTCTCGGTACCTACGAGCAGTACTTC. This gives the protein CSVALGTYEQYF.

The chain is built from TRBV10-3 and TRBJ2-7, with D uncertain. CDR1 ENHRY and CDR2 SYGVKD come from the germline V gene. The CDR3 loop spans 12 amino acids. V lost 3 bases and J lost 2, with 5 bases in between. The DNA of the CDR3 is TGTGCCATCAGTGACGGAACCTACGAGCAGTACTTC. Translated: CAISDGTYEQYF.

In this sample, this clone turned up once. CDR3 in amino acids: CASSQASQALSYEQYF. The CDR3 nucleotides are TGTGCCAGCAGCCAGGCTAGTCAGGCTCTCTCCTACGAGCAGTACTTC. This chain links TRBV4-2 with TRBJ2-7; no definite D call. The CDR3 has 16 amino acids. Trimming left V 3 bases short and J 0 bases short, with 15 bases between. CDR1 LGHNA and CDR2 YNFKEQ come from the germline V gene.

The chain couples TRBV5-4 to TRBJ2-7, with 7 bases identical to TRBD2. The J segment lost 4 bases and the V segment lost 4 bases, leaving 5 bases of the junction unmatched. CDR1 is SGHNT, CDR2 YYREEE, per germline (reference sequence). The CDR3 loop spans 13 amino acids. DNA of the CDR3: TGTGCCAGCAGCCGCGGGGGTGGTTACGAGCAGTACTTC. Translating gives CASSRGGGYEQYF.

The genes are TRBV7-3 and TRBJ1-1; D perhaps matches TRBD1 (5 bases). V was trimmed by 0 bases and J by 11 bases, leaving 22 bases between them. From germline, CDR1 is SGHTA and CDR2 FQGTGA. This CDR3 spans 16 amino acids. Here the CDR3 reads CASSLTAGPQGGDAFF. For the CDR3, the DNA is TGTGCCAGCAGCTTAACTGCAGGCCCCCAAGGAGGGGACGCTTTCTTT.

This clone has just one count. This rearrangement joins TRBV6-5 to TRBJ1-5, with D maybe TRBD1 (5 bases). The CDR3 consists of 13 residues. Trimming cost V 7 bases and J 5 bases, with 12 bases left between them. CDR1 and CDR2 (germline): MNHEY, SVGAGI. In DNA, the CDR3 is TGTGCCAGCACCACGGGGGGGGATCAGCCCCAGCATTTT. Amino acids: CASTTGGDQPQHF.

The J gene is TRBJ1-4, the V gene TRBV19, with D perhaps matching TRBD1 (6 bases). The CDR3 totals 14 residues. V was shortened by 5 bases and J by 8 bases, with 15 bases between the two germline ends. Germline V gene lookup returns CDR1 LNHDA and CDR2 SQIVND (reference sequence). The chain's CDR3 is CASSPAGAREKLFF. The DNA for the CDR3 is TGTGCCAGTAGTCCGGCGGGGGCTAGGGAAAAACTGTTTTTT.

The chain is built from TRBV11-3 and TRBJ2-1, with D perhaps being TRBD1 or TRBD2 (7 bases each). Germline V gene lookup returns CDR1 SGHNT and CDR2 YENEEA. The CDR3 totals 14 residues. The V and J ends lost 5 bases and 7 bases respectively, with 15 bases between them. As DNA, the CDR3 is TGTGCCAGCAGCGGGGAGGGGGCTGGGAATGAGCAGTTCTTC. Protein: CASSGEGAGNEQFF.

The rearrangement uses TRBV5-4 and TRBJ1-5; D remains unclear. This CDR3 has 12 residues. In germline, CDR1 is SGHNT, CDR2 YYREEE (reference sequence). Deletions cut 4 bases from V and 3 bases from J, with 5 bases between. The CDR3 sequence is CASSLPNQPQHF. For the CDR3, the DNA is TGTGCCAGCAGCCTACCCAATCAGCCCCAGCATTTT. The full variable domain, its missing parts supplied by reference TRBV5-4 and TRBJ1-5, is ETGVTQSPTHLIKTRGQQVTLRCSSQSGHNTVSWYQQALGQGPQFIFQYYREEENGRGNFPPRFSGLQFPNYSSELNVNALELDDSALYLCASSLPNQPQHFGDGTRLSIL.

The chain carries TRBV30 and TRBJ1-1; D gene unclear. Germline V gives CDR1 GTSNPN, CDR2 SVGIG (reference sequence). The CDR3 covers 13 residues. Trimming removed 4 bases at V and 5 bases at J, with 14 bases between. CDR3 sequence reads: CAWNPQLRTEAFF. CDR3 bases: TGTGCCTGGAATCCGCAACTGCGAACTGAAGCTTTCTTT.

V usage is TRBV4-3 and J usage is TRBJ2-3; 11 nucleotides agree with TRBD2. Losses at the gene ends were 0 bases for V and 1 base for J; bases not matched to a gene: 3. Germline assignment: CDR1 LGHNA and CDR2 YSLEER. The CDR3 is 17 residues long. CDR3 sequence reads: CASSQEGGLAGTDTQYF. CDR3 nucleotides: TGCGCCAGCAGCCAAGAGGGGGGACTAGCGGGCACAGATACGCAGTATTTT.

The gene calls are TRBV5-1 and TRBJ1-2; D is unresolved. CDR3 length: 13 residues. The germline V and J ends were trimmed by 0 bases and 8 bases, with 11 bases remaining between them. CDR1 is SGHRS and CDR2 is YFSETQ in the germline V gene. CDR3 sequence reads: CASSLGFEEGYTF. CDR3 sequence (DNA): TGCGCCAGCAGCTTGGGATTTGAAGAGGGCTACACCTTC.

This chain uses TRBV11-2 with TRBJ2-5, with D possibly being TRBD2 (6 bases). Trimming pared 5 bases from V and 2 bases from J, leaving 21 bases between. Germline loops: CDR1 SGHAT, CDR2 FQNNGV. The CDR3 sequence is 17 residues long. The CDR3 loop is CASSPTRERRGQETQYF. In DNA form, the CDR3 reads TGTGCCAGCAGCCCAACTAGGGAGAGGAGGGGACAAGAGACCCAGTACTTC.

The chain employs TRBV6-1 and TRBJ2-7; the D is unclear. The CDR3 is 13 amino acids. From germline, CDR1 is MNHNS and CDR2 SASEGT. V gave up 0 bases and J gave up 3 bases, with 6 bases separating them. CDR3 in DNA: TGTGCCAGCAGTGAAGCTTACAACTACGAGCAGTACTTC. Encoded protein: CASSEAYNYEQYF.

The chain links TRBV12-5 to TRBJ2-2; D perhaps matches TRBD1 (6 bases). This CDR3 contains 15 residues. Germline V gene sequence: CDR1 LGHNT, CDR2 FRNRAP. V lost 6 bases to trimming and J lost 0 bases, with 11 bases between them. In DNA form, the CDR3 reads TGTGCTAGTGGCTCTGGACAGACGAACACCGGGGAGCTGTTTTTT. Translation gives CASGSGQTNTGELFF.

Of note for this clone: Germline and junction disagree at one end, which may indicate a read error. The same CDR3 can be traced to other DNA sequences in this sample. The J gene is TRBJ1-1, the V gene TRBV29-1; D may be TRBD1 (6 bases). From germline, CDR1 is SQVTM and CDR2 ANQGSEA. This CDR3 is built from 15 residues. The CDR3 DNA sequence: TGCAGCGTCCCTGGGCTTGGGGGCCCGAACACTGAAGCTTTTTTT. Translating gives CSVPGLGGPNTEAFF. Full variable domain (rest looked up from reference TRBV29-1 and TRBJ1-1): SAVISQKPSRDICQRGTSLTIQCQVDSQVTMMFWYRQQPGQSLTLIATANQGSEATYESGFVIDKFPISRPNLTFSTLTVSNMSPEDSSIYLCSVPGLGGPNTEAFFGQGTRLTVV.

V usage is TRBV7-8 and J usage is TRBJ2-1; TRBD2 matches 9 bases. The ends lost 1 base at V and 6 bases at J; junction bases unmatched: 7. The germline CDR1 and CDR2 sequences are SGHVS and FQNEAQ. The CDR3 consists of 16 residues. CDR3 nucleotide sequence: TGTGCCAGCAGCTTAGGGCCCTCGACTAGCGGCAATGAGCAGTTCTTC. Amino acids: CASSLGPSTSGNEQFF.

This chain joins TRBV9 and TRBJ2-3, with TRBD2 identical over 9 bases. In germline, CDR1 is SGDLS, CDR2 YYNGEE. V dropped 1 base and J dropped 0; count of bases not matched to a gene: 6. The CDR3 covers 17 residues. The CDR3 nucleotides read TGTGCCAGCAGCGTAACGGCGGGGGGGGCTAGCACAGATACGCAGTATTTT. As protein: CASSVTAGGASTDTQYF.

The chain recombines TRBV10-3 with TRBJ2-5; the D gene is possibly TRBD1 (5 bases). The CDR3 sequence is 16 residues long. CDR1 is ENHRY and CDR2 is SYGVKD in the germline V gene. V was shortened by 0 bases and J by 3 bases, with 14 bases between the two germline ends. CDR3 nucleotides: TGTGCCATCAGTGAGTCGGCGGTGGGCAGGGAAGAGACCCAGTACTTC. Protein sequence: CAISESAVGREETQYF.